A selection of T cell receptor beta chains follows, all from one sample in a study of beta chain features in type 1 diabetes. TCRdb keeps only in-frame clones here, not all; method: immunoSEQ multiplex PCR. The data contain 310,000 or so clones, approximately 11% of them singletons. Sample: naive CD4+ T cells from blood. These receptors were obtained from a woman aged 25 to 39 in good health. CDR3s include the opening cysteine and the closing phenylalanine or tryptophan. A D gene is named only where the DNA matches it firmly. Only part of the rows carry a size: once, few, many, or a class if the clone is expanded.

J gene,V gene,D gene,clone size,CDR3 protein,CDR3 DNA
TRBJ2-1,TRBV2,TRBD2,NA,CASSGTSGTYYNEQFF,TGTGCCAGCAGTGGGACTAGCGGGACGTACTACAATGAGCAGTTCTTC
TRBJ2-7,TRBV7-7,NA,NA,CASSSGQGSYEQYF,TGTGCTAGCAGCTCGGGTCAGGGGTCATACGAGCAGTACTTC
TRBJ2-1,TRBV11-2,NA,NA,CASSLQGSYNEQFF,TGTGCCAGCAGCTTACAGGGCTCCTACAATGAGCAGTTCTTC
TRBJ1-5,TRBV30,TRBD1,few,CAWSADRGPNSNQPQHF,TGTGCCTGGAGTGCGGACAGGGGGCCTAATAGCAATCAGCCCCAGCATTTT
TRBJ1-5,TRBV18,NA,few,CASSISPGSNQPQHF,TGTGCCAGCTCAATCAGTCCTGGTAGCAATCAGCCCCAGCATTTT
TRBJ2-2,TRBV30,TRBD1,NA,CAWRWTGGVSGELFF,TGTGCCTGGAGGTGGACAGGGGGCGTTTCCGGGGAGCTGTTTTTT
TRBJ2-7,TRBV6-5,NA,NA,CASSYSTGSSYEQYF,TGTGCCAGCAGTTACTCAACGGGAAGCTCCTACGAGCAGTACTTC
TRBJ2-2,TRBV7-2,NA,few,CASSAMNTGELFF,TGTGCCAGCAGCGCTATGAACACCGGGGAGCTGTTTTTT
TRBJ2-6,TRBV27,NA,NA,CASSPRGAGANVLTF,TGTGCCAGCAGTCCCCGGGGGGCAGGGGCCAACGTCCTGACTTTC
TRBJ2-1,TRBV7-6,NA,NA,CASSLIQGLVYNEQFF,TGTGCCAGCAGCTTAATACAGGGCTTGGTGTACAATGAGCAGTTCTTC
TRBJ2-7,TRBV5-6,NA,NA,CASSLSSVGGSYEQYF,TGTGCCAGCAGCTTGAGTTCAGTGGGGGGTTCCTACGAGCAGTACTTC
TRBJ2-7,TRBV4-2,NA,few,CASSQDTLPMYEQYF,TGTGCCAGCAGCCAAGATACACTACCGATGTACGAGCAGTACTTC
TRBJ2-7,TRBV27,TRBD2,few,CASSSPGLGEYEQYF,TGTGCCAGCAGTTCCCCGGGACTAGGGGAGTACGAGCAGTACTTC
TRBJ1-2,TRBV14,TRBD1,NA,CASSPRQGHGYTF,TGTGCCAGCAGTCCGCGACAGGGCCATGGCTACACCTTC
TRBJ1-2,TRBV6-5,NA,NA,CASSYSRQGHYGYTF,TGTGCCAGCAGTTACTCGCGGCAGGGTCACTATGGCTACACCTTC
TRBJ2-5,TRBV28,TRBD2,few,CASSPGTSGNLETQYF,TGTGCCAGCAGCCCCGGGACTAGCGGGAATCTAGAGACCCAGTACTTC
TRBJ1-5,TRBV15,NA,few,CATSGYNAGAINQPQHF,TGTGCCACCTCTGGGTATAATGCGGGGGCCATCAATCAGCCCCAGCATTTT
TRBJ2-3,TRBV23-1,NA,NA,CASSQHLCWPGWGTDTQYF,TGCGCCAGCAGTCAACATCTATGTTGGCCAGGGTGGGGCACAGATACGCAGTATTTT
TRBJ2-6,TRBV28,NA,few,CASSLPLGAGSGANVLTF,TGTGCCAGCAGTTTACCCTTGGGCGCAGGGTCCGGGGCCAACGTCCTGACTTTC
TRBJ2-1,TRBV27,NA,few,CASSLRMVWSNEQFF,TGTGCCAGCTCCCTCCGGATGGTTTGGAGTAATGAGCAGTTCTTC
TRBJ2-3,TRBV9,TRBD2,few,CASSETGTSILDTQYF,TGTGCCAGCAGCGAGACCGGGACTAGTATATTAGATACGCAGTATTTT
TRBJ2-5,TRBV6-5,TRBD1,NA,CASSQTGGQETQYF,TGTGCCAGCAGTCAGACAGGGGGCCAAGAGACCCAGTACTTC
TRBJ2-3,TRBV6-6,NA,NA,CASSHNSGARDTQYF,TGTGCCAGCAGCCACAATTCAGGGGCGAGGGATACGCAGTATTTT
TRBJ2-1,TRBV7-7,NA,NA,CASSPVATHNEQFF,TGTGCTAGCAGCCCAGTAGCGACTCACAATGAGCAGTTCTTC
TRBJ2-5,TRBV7-9,TRBD2,few,CASSLTHTSGGKETQYF,TGTGCCAGCAGCTTAACGCACACTAGCGGGGGAAAAGAGACCCAGTACTTC
TRBJ2-5,TRBV7-9,TRBD1,few,CASSPRQGETQYF,TGTGCCAGCAGCCCCAGACAGGGAGAGACCCAGTACTTC
TRBJ1-2,TRBV28,TRBD1,NA,CASSFGTGNYGYTF,TGTGCCAGCAGTTTCGGGACAGGCAACTATGGCTACACCTTC
TRBJ2-7,TRBV5-1,TRBD2,few,CASSRTAGLAGDEQYF,TGCGCCAGCAGCCGAACTGCGGGACTAGCGGGAGACGAGCAGTACTTC
TRBJ2-6,TRBV4-3,NA,NA,CASRQVQGSGANVLTF,TGCGCCAGCAGACAGGTCCAAGGCTCTGGGGCCAACGTCCTGACTTTC
TRBJ2-4,TRBV28,NA,few,CASRTGNIQYF,TGTGCCAGCAGAACCGGAAACATTCAGTACTTC